The clone carrying this TCR beta chain was seen at least ten times. What it recognizes is unknown. This CDR3 has 14 residues. Trimming took 4 bases from V and 2 from J, leaving 12 bases between them. The germline gives CDR1 MDHEN, CDR2 SYDVKM. These data belong to a study of response to subunit inactivated influenza vaccine. Study-wide points: There was a suggestion from the authors that each seasonal influenza vaccination recruits few new T cells.

TCRdb used MiXCR to reprocess the RT-PCR reads, holding one entry per CDR3 protein. The sample yields hundreds of thousands of distinct CDR3 sequences, approximately 14% seen once. This clonotype originated in a man aged 50 to 60 who received an inactivated influenza vaccine. This chain joins TRBV28 and TRBJ2-7; D gene uncertain. The material was PBMCs from blood, obtained 11 to 12 days after vaccination. CDR3 residues: CASSSSLPPYEQYF. The CDR3 region has the DNA TGTGCCAGCAGTTCGTCGCTGCCCCCCTACGAGCAGTACTTC.